The sequence of this T cell receptor beta chain was determined in a study of cytomegalovirus exposure and HLA in healthy donors. Regarding the study as a whole: Some public TCRs appeared in many individuals, while most sequences were rare. In most subjects, TCR beta sequences reportedly gave accurate predictions of HLA-A and HLA-B alleles.

Trimming removed 3 bases at V and 3 bases at J, with 12 bases between. This CDR3 has 14 residues. The germline V gene has CDR1 SGHRS and CDR2 YFSETQ. Worth noting for this clone: Its specificity is unknown.

Amplification used 60 Vbeta primers and 13 Jbeta primers. Only in-frame clones appear in the TCRdb table, and some are missing; sequencing was by immunoSEQ multiplex PCR. The sample has approximately 160,000 clones, approximately 75% seen once. The sequence derives from a woman under 30 in good health and CMV-seronegative. The genes are TRBV5-1 and TRBJ1-2, with unresolved D. Sequencing input: PBMCs. In DNA, the CDR3 is TGCGCCAGCAGCTCGCCCGCGGCAGACTATGGCTACACCTTC. Translation: CASSSPAADYGYTF.